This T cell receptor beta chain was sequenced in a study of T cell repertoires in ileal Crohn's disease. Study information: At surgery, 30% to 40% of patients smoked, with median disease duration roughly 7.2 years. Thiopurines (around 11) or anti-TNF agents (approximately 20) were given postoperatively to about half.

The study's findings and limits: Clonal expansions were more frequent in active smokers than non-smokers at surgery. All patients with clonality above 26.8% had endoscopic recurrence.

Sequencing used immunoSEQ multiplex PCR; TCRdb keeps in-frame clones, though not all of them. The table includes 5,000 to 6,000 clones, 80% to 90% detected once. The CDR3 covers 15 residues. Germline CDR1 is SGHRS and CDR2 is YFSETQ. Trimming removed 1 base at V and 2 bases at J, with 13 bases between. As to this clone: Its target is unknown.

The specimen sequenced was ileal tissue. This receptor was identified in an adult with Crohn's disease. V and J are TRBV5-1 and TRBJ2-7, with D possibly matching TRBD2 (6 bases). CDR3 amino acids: CASSLIEAGTYEQYF. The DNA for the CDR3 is TGCGCCAGCAGCTTGATCGAGGCGGGGACCTACGAGCAGTACTTC.